Included here is one T cell receptor (beta chain) sequence, with context. This clone has just one count. There is no known antigen for this receptor. No base-level quality is on record; no much larger clone is a single base apart. For each enrolled patient, mismatch repair deficiency was established using either polymerase chain reaction or immunohistochemistry. TCR sequencing was performed for a few patients who responded to pembrolizumab therapy. The phase II trial prospectively tested pembrolizumab PD-1 blockade in advanced mismatch repair-deficient cancers regardless of tissue of origin. Serial peripheral blood T cell samples were collected before and at multiple times after starting PD-1 blockade. Blood sampling times were reported as weeks after the first pembrolizumab dose. The method behind the library was the immunoSEQ multiplex PCR assay. TCRdb stores this immuneACCESS table with in-frame sequences only. Part of the clones is absent; in the studies checked, under half of the shortfall reflects unresolved V genes, and no reason is known for the rest. Across this sample there are around 62,000 clones, with about 78% seen only once. The ten most abundant clones make up approximately 5% of the sample.

The CDR3 spans 16 residues, from the cysteine through the phenylalanine. The entry retains the CDR3 DNA only, 48 bases that are in frame from base 1. Deletion took 0 bases off V and 0 bases off J, with a span of 11 bases between the germline ends. From a lookup of the germline V gene, CDR1 and CDR2 are SGHRS and YFSETQ. The data were taken from a study of PD-1 blockade in mismatch repair-deficient tumors (dated by TCRdb to the late 2010s). About the full investigation: The trial enrolled about 90 consecutive patients with some twelve mismatch repair-deficient cancer types between 2013 and late 2016, all previously treated and progressing. Tumor-associated T cell clones in the peripheral blood of patients responding to PD-1 blockade were tracked using deep sequencing of TCR CDR3 regions.

Results the study describes overall, beyond this receptor: Tumor-resident clones, often undetectable in blood before treatment, expanded rapidly after pembrolizumab and then contracted, generally before radiologic responses.

This chain is built from TRBV5-1 and TRBJ2-3, with the D call perhaps TRBD1 or TRBD2, each one matching 5 bases. The sequence was collected from an adult with mismatch repair-deficient cancer. This specimen was peripheral blood, taken 2 weeks after starting pembrolizumab. The sequenced DNA: TGCGCCAGCAGCTTGGTAGGGACGGCCAGCACAGATACGCAGTATTTT. Translation gives CASSLVGTASTDTQYF.